Listed here is a single TCR beta chain. These data originate in a study of blood T cell repertoires in COVID-19. Across the study: The study drew acute and convalescent COVID-19 samples from the United States, Italy and Spain.

TCRdb's copy holds only in-frame clones and misses some; the assay was immunoSEQ multiplex PCR. The repertoire holds some 140,000 clones, with about 76% as singletons. This TCR was recovered from a man older than 75 with acute or convalescent COVID-19. Sample: peripheral blood.

The CDR3 reads CASSTSGNEQFF. The CDR3 DNA reads as TGTGCCAGCAGTACAAGCGGGAACGAGCAGTTCTTC. The chain couples TRBV2 to TRBJ2-1, with 7 nucleotides matching TRBD2. The CDR3 is made up of 12 amino acids. The germline gives CDR1 SNHLY, CDR2 FYNNEI. J was trimmed by 10 bases and V by 5 bases; bases with no gene match: 5.